This TCR beta chain originates from a study of shared clonotypes between healthy human individuals. Once extracted for a subset, genomic DNA was divided evenly among several immunoSEQ plates. TCRdb's copy holds only in-frame clones and misses some; the assay was immunoSEQ multiplex PCR. Of roughly 640,000 clones in the sample, approximately 97% are singletons; the top ten hold around 0.06%. Study-wide points: Generally, estimated richness proved larger in naive subsets than it did in memory subsets.

Donors, healthy HIV-negative adults, lacked recent acute infections or vaccinations. A remark on this clone: Antigen specificity is unknown.

Trimming took off 3 bases at V and 0 bases at J, with 7 bases between the two ends. CDR3 size: 14 residues. From germline, CDR1 is KGHSH and CDR2 LQKENI. Sequenced sample: naive CD4+ T cells sorted from blood. Subset here: CD45RA+ positively selected. This sequence originates from a woman aged 30 to 39 in good health. The rearrangement uses TRBV18 and TRBJ2-3; D unresolved. CDR3 sequence reads: CASSPSSSTDTQYF. In DNA, the CDR3 is TGTGCCAGCTCACCCTCCTCGAGCACAGATACGCAGTATTTT.